The 6 T cell receptor beta chains listed next were all sequenced from one sample in a study of spatial heterogeneity in lung cancer. Time point in this sample: sample taken at primary tumor resection. No antigen is known for these receptors. Study-wide findings and caveats: Expanded alpha and beta TCR counts within tumors tracked tumor mutation counts.

Using its own MiXCR run on the 5' RACE reads, TCRdb lists one record per CDR3 protein. The repertoire holds 10,000 or so distinct CDR3 sequences, less than 6.5% seen once, with over 20% in the top ten. The starting material was lung tumor tissue, obtained at surgery. The receptors were sampled from a female donor with early-stage non-small cell lung cancer.

This chain links TRBV6-1 with TRBJ1-5, with D uncertain. The CDR3 runs to 12 residues. The ends were cut back, 8 bases at V and 4 bases at J, with 9 bases in the middle. Germline CDR1 is MNHNS and CDR2 is SASEGT. The CDR3 DNA reads as TGTGCCAGCTCCCGGGCAAATCAGCCCCAGCATTTT. Encoded protein: CASSRANQPQHF.

By sample share, this clonotype is medium-sized. The chain has TRBV7-6 and TRBJ2-5; D ambiguous. Germline V gene sequence: CDR1 SGHVS, CDR2 FNYEAQ. This CDR3 spans 15 amino acids. Trimming removed 5 bases from V and 2 bases from J, with 15 bases in between. CDR3 amino acids: CASSPRTHQQETQYF. Written as DNA, the CDR3 is TGTGCCAGCAGCCCGCGGACGCATCAACAAGAGACCCAGTACTTC. The full variable domain, rest sourced from reference TRBV7-6 and TRBJ2-5, is GAGVSQSPRYKVTKRGQDVALRCDPISGHVSLYWYRQALGQGPEFLTYFNYEAQQDKSGLPNDRFSAERPEGSISTLTIQRTEQRDSAMYRCASSPRTHQQETQYFGPGTRLLVL.

This clonotype was seen at least ten times. The junction differs from germline at one of its ends, possibly a read error. The chain combines TRBV29-1 with TRBJ2-6; D not resolved. CDR3 length: 10 residues. In germline, CDR1 is SQVTM, CDR2 ANQGSEA. The CDR3 DNA reads TGCAGCGCTGGGGACAACGTCCTGACTTTC. It yields the protein CSAGDNVLTF.

This clonotype was detected only a few times. V usage is TRBV7-6 and J usage is TRBJ2-7; possible D gene TRBD2, 6 bases. With 1 base removed from V and 3 bases from J, the gap between germline ends came to 16 bases. The germline gives CDR1 SGHVS, CDR2 FNYEAQ. This CDR3 has 16 amino acids. The CDR3 DNA follows: TGTGCCAGCAGCTTAGAGGTTAGCGGTTTGCTCTACGAGCAGTACTTC. It yields the protein CASSLEVSGLLYEQYF.

In its sample, this clonotype was seen many times. The J gene is TRBJ2-1, the V gene TRBV12-3 or TRBV12-4; a possible D gene is TRBD2 (6 bases). This CDR3 contains 15 residues. V gave up 5 bases and J gave up 8 bases, with 19 bases separating them. CDR3 coding DNA: TGTGCCAGCAGTCTTCGGCTAGCGAGGGCCTATGAGCAGTTCTTC. It encodes CASSLRLARAYEQFF.

This clonotype was counted ten times or more. The V gene is TRBV20-1, the J gene TRBJ2-6; no firm D call. The germline CDR1 and CDR2 sequences are DFQATT and SNEGSKA (reference sequence). The CDR3 consists of 15 residues. V lost 5 bases to trimming and J lost 5 bases, with 16 bases between them. CDR3 region: CSASGTVARANVLTF. CDR3 nucleotides: TGCAGTGCTTCCGGCACTGTGGCTAGGGCCAACGTCCTGACTTTC.